This T cell receptor (beta chain) was identified during a study of control samples from healthy donors and cancer patients (dated by TCRdb to 2018 to 2021). Details on this clone: The antigen this receptor binds is unknown. No per-base quality is available; no much larger clone lies one base away.

Library method: the immunoSEQ multiplex PCR assay. Entries here come from immuneACCESS through TCRdb and include only in-frame sequences with V and J called. Some clones fail to appear in such tables; in the studies checked, an unresolved V gene covers under half of the shortfall, and the cause of the remainder is unknown. The sample data list 55,000 to 90,000 clones, and 84% of these were observed just once. 25% to 30% of the sample goes to the ten largest clones. CDR1 LGHNA and CDR2 YSLEER are derived from the germline V gene. A distance of 20 bases separates the germline ends of V and J, which lose 6 bases and 2 bases respectively. There are 16 amino acids in the CDR3, from cysteine to phenylalanine inclusive. Just CDR3 DNA is preserved here, 48 bases in frame from base 1.

The clonotype originates from a man aged 45-65 years in good health. The sample taken for sequencing was blood. The chain is assembled from TRBV4-3 and TRBJ2-7; there is no confident call for the D gene. The CDR3 reads CASRVTHITDTYEQYF. The base sequence is TGCGCCAGCAGGGTGACCCACATAACAGACACCTACGAGCAGTACTTC.